These 17 T cell receptor beta chains share one sample of origin, sequenced in a study of T cell responses to AZD1222 COVID-19 vaccine (dated by TCRdb to about 2021). The time point label, as the study defines it: baseline before first vaccination. Library preparation used the immunoSEQ multiplex PCR assay. Imported from immuneACCESS, the table was reduced by TCRdb to in-frame sequences with V and J called. These copies leave out some clones; in studies compared against another copy, an unresolved V gene accounts for under half, and the cause of the remainder is not known. Counted in this sample were approximately 110,000 clones; nearly 90% of them appeared once. Roughly 4.5% of the sample is in the top ten clones. The starting material was peripheral blood, obtained on day 0 of AZD1222 vaccination. These receptors were taken from an adult in good health.

The CDR3 reads CASSLGGTIYGYTF. In DNA form, the CDR3 reads TGTGCCAGCAGCTTGGGTGGGACAATCTATGGCTACACCTTC. The chain is built from TRBV5-6 and TRBJ1-2, with D perhaps TRBD1 (6 bases). CDR1 SGHDT and CDR2 YYEEEE come from the germline V gene. The CDR3 loop spans 14 amino acids. The V end lost 0 bases, the J end lost 4 bases, and 10 bases lay between the germline ends.

This clone turned up a few times. CDR3 region: CASSESRGGQTDTQYF. The CDR3 coding sequence is TGCGCCAGCAGTGAGTCCCGCGGGGGGCAAACCGATACGCAGTATTTT. The chain employs TRBV10-2 and TRBJ2-3, with 8 bases lining up with TRBD2. Losses at the gene ends were 0 bases for V and 6 bases for J; bases not matched to a gene: 8. The CDR3 has 16 residues. Germline V gives CDR1 WSHSY, CDR2 SAAADI.

The chain uses TRBV12-3 or TRBV12-4 and TRBJ2-3; D possibly uses TRBD1 or TRBD2 (6 bases each). Trimming removed 7 bases at V and 6 bases at J, with 11 bases between. The CDR3 is 12 amino acids. The CDR3 DNA sequence: TGTGCCAGCAATGGGGGGCTTGATACGCAGTATTTT. Translating gives CASNGGLDTQYF.

The chain couples TRBV6-5 to TRBJ2-7; D remains unclear. V gave up 0 bases and J gave up 0 bases, with 6 bases separating them. This CDR3 is built from 14 residues. Germline assignment: CDR1 MNHEY and CDR2 SVGAGI. CDR3 region: CASSYSLGSYEQYF. The CDR3 DNA follows: TGTGCCAGCAGTTACTCACTTGGCTCCTACGAGCAGTACTTC.

The chain uses TRBV6-4 and TRBJ2-7, with TRBD1 matching 7 bases. The length of the CDR3 is 14 residues. Losses at the gene ends were 0 bases for V and 7 bases for J; bases not matched to a gene: 6. CDR1 is MRHNA, CDR2 SNTAGT, per germline. CDR3: CASSDSDRLGEQYF. CDR3 DNA: TGTGCCAGCAGTGACTCGGACAGGCTTGGGGAGCAGTACTTC.

The genes are TRBV6-5 and TRBJ2-7, with D maybe TRBD2 (7 bases). This CDR3 region has 15 residues. The germline CDR1 and CDR2 sequences are MNHEY and SVGAGI. Trimming took 3 bases from V and 0 from J, leaving 12 bases between them. This CDR3 reads CASSYGRGSSYEQYF. In nucleotides, the CDR3 is TGTGCCAGCAGTTATGGGAGGGGGAGCTCCTACGAGCAGTACTTC.

The chain has TRBV5-1 and TRBJ1-1, with D possibly matching TRBD1 (6 bases). V lost 4 bases and J lost 5, with 18 bases in between. CDR3 length: 15 residues. The germline gives CDR1 SGHRS, CDR2 YFSETQ. The CDR3 spells CASSVTFRGETEAFF. DNA for the CDR3: TGCGCCAGCAGCGTCACATTCAGGGGTGAGACTGAAGCTTTCTTT.

The chain employs TRBV19 and TRBJ1-1; 8 bases line up with TRBD1. The length of the CDR3 is 16 residues. In germline, CDR1 is LNHDA, CDR2 SQIVND (reference sequence). Trimming cost V 6 bases and J 0 bases; bases outside gene matches: 9. The CDR3 DNA sequence: TGTGCCAGTAGCCGGACAGGGACCAGGCTGAACACTGAAGCTTTCTTT. Its translation is CASSRTGTRLNTEAFF.

The chain recombines TRBV5-1 with TRBJ1-4; tentative D call: TRBD1 (5 bases). The CDR3 is 16 amino acids. The V gene's germline CDR1 is SGHRS and CDR2 YFSETQ. V lost 4 bases and J lost 4, with 17 bases in between. CDR3 bases: TGCGCCAGCAGCGACCGGGAGGGGCAGGGTAATGAAAAACTGTTTTTT. Its translation: CASSDREGQGNEKLFF.

The rearrangement links TRBV12-3 or TRBV12-4 to TRBJ2-3, with 8 bases identical to TRBD2. The CDR3 extends over 13 amino acids. Trimming removed 8 bases from V and 1 base from J; junction bases left unmatched: 2. As DNA, the CDR3 is TGTGCCAGCCTCGGGGGGGGCACAGATACGCAGTATTTT. Amino acid sequence: CASLGGGTDTQYF.

The chain uses TRBV19 and TRBJ2-2; 7 bases map to TRBD2. With 9 bases clipped from V and 4 bases from J, the junction kept 11 bases outside the gene matches. This CDR3 has 15 residues. Germline V gene lookup returns CDR1 LNHDA and CDR2 SQIVND (reference sequence). CDR3 sequence: CASTRENRGTGELFF. CDR3 sequence (DNA): TGTGCCAGCACGCGGGAGAATCGCGGCACCGGGGAGCTGTTTTTT.

The rearrangement uses TRBV28 and TRBJ2-7; unclear D gene. The germline V gene has CDR1 MDHEN and CDR2 SYDVKM. Trimming removed 5 bases at V and 0 bases at J, with 14 bases between. This CDR3 is built from 15 residues. The CDR3 DNA follows: TGTGCCAGCAGTCCCCCCCGACAAGACTCCTACGAGCAGTACTTC. Translated, it gives CASSPPRQDSYEQYF.

V gene TRBV12-5 combines with J gene TRBJ2-1; 7 bases line up with TRBD1. CDR1 and CDR2 from the germline V gene are LGHNT and FRNRAP. The CDR3 contains 13 residues. J lost 6 bases, V lost 3 bases, and 2 bases had no gene match. The CDR3: CASGFPGGNEQFF. DNA of the CDR3: TGTGCTAGTGGTTTTCCAGGGGGCAATGAGCAGTTCTTC.

V and J are TRBV19 and TRBJ1-2; possibly TRBD1 for D (5 bases). This CDR3 comprises 14 residues. V was cut by 6 bases and J by 4 bases, with 15 bases left in between. Germline V CDR1 and CDR2: LNHDA, SQIVND (reference sequence). The CDR3 sequence is CASRLLQGGYGYTF. The CDR3 DNA reads as TGTGCCAGTAGACTCCTCCAGGGCGGCTATGGCTACACCTTC.

V and J are TRBV27 and TRBJ2-1; TRBD2 is a possible D gene (5 bases). The germline gives CDR1 MNHEY, CDR2 SMNVEV (reference sequence). The CDR3 runs to 14 residues. V was trimmed by 8 bases and J by 7 bases, leaving 18 bases between them. The CDR3 DNA reads as TGTGCCAGCCTGTCAAGCGGTTATGCAAATGAGCAGTTCTTC. Translated: CASLSSGYANEQFF.

V and J are TRBV4-2 and TRBJ2-7, with 7 bases matching TRBD2. This CDR3 contains 16 residues. The V gene's germline CDR1 is LGHNA and CDR2 YNFKEQ. The J segment lost 5 bases and the V segment lost 2 bases, leaving 12 bases of the junction unmatched. The CDR3 sequence: CASSQNAGVGSHEQYF. The DNA of the CDR3 is TGTGCCAGCAGCCAAAATGCGGGAGTCGGCTCTCACGAGCAGTACTTC.

The chain's CDR3 is CASSPGQGYGGNTIYF. CDR3 nucleotides: TGTGCCAGCAGCCCCGGACAGGGCTATGGTGGAAACACCATATATTTT. This sequence joins TRBV11-2 and TRBJ1-3, with 8 bases identical to TRBD1. Looked up from germline, CDR1 is SGHAT and CDR2 is FQNNGV. The CDR3 has 16 residues. V lost 5 bases and J lost 3; bases outside the gene matches: 9.